This TCR beta chain is drawn from a study of CD8+CD57+ T cells in acquired aplastic anemia. On the study more broadly: Roughly 3.2 ug was the average amount of DNA from sorted CD4+ and CD8+ cells. Points from the study as a whole: Overlap between patients and controls comprised just under 30 CD8+ CDR3 sequences.

It was genomic DNA that served as the template for profiling TCR beta VDJ and CDR3. Using its own MiXCR run on the reads, TCRdb lists one record per CDR3 protein. The repertoire includes around 200,000 distinct CDR3 sequences, roughly 50% of them detected once, and 10% to 15% sits in the top ten. Only patients with CD8+CD57+ cell expansion on flow cytometry were chosen for sequencing. As a group, the patients uniformly had severe acquired aplastic anemia. As for this clonotype: Its antigen remains unidentified.

This CDR3 has 14 amino acids. Germline CDR1 and CDR2: SGDLS and YYNGEE. Between the trimmed V and J ends, which lost 1 base and 6 bases, there was a span of 14 bases. Source material: sorted CD4+, CD8+, or CD8+CD57+ T cells (not recorded which) from PBMCs. This sequence was found in a human donor with aplastic anemia. This chain links TRBV9 with TRBJ2-7; D not resolved. This chain's CDR3 is CASSVQLGMGEQYF. The CDR3 DNA reads as TGTGCCAGCAGCGTACAGCTGGGGATGGGCGAGCAGTACTTC.